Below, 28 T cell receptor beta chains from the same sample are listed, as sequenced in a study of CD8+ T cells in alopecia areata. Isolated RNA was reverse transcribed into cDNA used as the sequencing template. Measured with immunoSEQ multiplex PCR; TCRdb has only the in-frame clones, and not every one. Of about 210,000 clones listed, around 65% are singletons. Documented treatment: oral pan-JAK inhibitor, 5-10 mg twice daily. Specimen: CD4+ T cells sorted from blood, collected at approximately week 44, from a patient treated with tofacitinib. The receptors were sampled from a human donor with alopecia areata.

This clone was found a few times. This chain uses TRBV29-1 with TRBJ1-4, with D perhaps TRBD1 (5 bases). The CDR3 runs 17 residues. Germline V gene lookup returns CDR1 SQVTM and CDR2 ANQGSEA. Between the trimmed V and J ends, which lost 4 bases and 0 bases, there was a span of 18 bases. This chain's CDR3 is CSVAVRGTHATNEKLFF. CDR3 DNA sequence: TGCAGCGTTGCTGTGAGAGGGACCCACGCAACTAATGAAAAACTGTTTTTT.

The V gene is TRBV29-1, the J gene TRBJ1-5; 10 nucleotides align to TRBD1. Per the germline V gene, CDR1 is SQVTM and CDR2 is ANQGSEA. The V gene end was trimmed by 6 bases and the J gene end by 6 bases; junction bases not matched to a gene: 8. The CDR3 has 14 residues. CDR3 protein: CSVGDRGGSQPQHF. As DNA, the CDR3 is TGCAGCGTGGGGGACAGGGGAGGAAGTCAGCCCCAGCATTTT.

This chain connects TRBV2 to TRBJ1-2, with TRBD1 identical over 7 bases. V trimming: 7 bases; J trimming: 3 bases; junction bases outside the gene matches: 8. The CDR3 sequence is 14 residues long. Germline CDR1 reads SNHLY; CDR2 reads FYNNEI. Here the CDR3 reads CASKSEGAYYGYTF. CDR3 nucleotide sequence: TGTGCCAGCAAATCGGAGGGGGCTTACTATGGCTACACCTTC.

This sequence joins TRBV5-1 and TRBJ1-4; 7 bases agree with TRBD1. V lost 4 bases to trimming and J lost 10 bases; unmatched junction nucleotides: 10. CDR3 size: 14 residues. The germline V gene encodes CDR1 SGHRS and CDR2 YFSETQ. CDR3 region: CASSAGTEAGKLFF. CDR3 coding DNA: TGCGCCAGCAGCGCCGGGACAGAGGCGGGAAAACTGTTTTTT.

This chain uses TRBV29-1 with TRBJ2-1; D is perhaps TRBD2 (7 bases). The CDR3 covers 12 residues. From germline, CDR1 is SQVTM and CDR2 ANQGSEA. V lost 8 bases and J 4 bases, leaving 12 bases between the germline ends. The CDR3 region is CSLRGAYNEQFF. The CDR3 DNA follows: TGCAGCCTCCGGGGGGCATACAATGAGCAGTTCTTC.

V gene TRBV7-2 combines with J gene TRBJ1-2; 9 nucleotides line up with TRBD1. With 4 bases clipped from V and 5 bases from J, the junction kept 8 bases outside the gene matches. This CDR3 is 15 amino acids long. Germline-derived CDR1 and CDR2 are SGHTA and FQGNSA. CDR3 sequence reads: CASSYPGQGRYGYTF. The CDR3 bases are TGTGCCAGCAGCTACCCGGGACAGGGAAGGTATGGCTACACCTTC.

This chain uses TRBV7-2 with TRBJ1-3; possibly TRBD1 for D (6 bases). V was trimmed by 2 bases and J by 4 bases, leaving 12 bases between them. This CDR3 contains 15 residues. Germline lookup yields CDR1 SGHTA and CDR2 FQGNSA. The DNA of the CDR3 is TGTGCCAGCAGCTTAAACAGGGCAGACGGAAACACCATATATTTT. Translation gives CASSLNRADGNTIYF.

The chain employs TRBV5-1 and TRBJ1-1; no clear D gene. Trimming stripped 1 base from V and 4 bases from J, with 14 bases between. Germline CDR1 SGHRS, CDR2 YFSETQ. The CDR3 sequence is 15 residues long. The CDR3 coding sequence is TGCGCCAGCAGCTTGCTTCAACAGAAAACCACTGAAGCTTTCTTT. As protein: CASSLLQQKTTEAFF.

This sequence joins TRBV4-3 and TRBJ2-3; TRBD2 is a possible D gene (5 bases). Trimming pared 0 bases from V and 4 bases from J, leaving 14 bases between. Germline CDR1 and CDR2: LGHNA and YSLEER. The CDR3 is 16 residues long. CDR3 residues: CASSQDLGVQADTQYF. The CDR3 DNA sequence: TGCGCCAGCAGCCAAGACCTCGGGGTCCAGGCAGATACGCAGTATTTT.

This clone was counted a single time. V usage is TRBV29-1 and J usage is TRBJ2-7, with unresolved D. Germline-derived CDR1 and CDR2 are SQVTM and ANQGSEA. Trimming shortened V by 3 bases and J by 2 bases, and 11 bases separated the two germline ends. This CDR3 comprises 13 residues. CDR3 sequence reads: CSVDGVRPYEQYF. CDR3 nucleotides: TGCAGCGTTGACGGCGTCAGACCCTACGAGCAGTACTTC.

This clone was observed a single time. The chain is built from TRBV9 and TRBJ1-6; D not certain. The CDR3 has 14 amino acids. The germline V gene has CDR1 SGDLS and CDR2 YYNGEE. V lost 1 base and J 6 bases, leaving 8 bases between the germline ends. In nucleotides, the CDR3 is TGTGCCAGCAGCGTACAGGAGACTAATTCACCCCTCCACTTT. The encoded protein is CASSVQETNSPLHF.

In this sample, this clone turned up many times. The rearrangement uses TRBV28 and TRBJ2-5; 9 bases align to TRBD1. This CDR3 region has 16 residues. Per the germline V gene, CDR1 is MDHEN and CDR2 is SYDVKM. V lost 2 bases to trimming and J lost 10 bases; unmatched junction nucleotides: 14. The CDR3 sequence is CASSLIGDRERGNQYF. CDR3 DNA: TGTGCCAGCAGTTTAATTGGGGACAGGGAAAGGGGGAACCAGTACTTC.

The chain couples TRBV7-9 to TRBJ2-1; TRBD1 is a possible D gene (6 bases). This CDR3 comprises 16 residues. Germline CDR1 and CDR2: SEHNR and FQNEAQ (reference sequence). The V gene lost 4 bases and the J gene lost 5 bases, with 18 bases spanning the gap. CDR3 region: CASSSRRGNWDNEQFF. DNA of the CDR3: TGTGCCAGCAGCTCGAGAAGGGGGAACTGGGACAATGAGCAGTTCTTC.

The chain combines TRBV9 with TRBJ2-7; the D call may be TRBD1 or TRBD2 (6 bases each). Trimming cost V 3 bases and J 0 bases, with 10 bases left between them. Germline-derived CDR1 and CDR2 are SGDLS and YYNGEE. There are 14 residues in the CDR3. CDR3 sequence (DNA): TGTGCCAGCAGCGGCGGGACACCCTCCTACGAGCAGTACTTC. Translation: CASSGGTPSYEQYF.

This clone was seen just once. DNA of the CDR3: TGTGCTAGTGGTTTGGTAGGGGCAGCACAAGAGACCCAGTACTTC. Translated: CASGLVGAAQETQYF. The chain carries TRBV12-5 and TRBJ2-5, with D maybe TRBD1 (5 bases). Trimming removed 0 bases from V and 2 bases from J, with 10 bases in between. CDR1 and CDR2 from the germline V gene are LGHNT and FRNRAP. CDR3 length: 15 amino acids.

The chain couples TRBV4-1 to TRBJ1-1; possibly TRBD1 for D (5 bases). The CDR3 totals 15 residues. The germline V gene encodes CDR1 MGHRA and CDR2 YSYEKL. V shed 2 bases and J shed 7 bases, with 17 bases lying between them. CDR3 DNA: TGCGCCAGCAGCCAAACTAGGCCGGGGCAGATTGAAGCTTTCTTT. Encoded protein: CASSQTRPGQIEAFF.

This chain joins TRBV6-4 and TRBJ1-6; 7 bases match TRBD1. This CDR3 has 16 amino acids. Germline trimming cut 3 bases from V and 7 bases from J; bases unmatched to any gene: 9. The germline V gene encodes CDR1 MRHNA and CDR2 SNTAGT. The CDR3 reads CASSEKTGLTNSPLHF. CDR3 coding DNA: TGTGCCAGCAGTGAAAAGACAGGGTTGACGAATTCACCCCTCCACTTT.

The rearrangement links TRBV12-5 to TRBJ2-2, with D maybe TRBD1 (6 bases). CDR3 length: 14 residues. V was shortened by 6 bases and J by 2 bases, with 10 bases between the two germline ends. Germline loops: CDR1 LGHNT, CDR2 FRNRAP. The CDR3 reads CASGLQGNTGELFF. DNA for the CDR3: TGTGCTAGTGGCTTACAGGGTAACACCGGGGAGCTGTTTTTT.

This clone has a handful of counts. The CDR3 DNA is TGTGCCAGCTCGCAACTAGCGGGGGAGCAAGAGACCCAGTACTTC. Encoded protein: CASSQLAGEQETQYF. The chain couples TRBV18 to TRBJ2-5, with 11 bases lining up with TRBD2. This CDR3 comprises 15 residues. The germline CDR1 and CDR2 sequences are KGHSH and LQKENI. The V and J ends lost 6 bases and 2 bases, in that order; junction bases with no gene match: 5.

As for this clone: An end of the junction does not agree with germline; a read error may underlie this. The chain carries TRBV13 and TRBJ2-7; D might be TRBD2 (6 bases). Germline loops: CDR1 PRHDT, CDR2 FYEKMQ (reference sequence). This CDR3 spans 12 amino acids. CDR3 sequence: CASSQAGLFGNF. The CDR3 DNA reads TGTGCCAGCAGCCAGGCGGGGCTCTTCGGGAACTTC. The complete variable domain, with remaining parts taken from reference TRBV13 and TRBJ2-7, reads AAGVIQSPRHLIKEKRETATLKCYPIPRHDTVYWYQQGPGQDPQFLISFYEKMQSDKGSIPDRFSAQQFSDYHSELNMSSLELGDSALYFCASSQAGLFGNFGPGTRLTVT.

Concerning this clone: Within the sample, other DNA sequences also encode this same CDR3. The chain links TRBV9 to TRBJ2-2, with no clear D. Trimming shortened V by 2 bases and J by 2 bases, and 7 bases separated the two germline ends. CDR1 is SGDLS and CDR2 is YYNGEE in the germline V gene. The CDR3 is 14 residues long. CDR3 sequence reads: CASSVVGNTGELFF. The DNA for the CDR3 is TGTGCCAGCAGCGTTGTGGGAAACACCGGGGAGCTGTTTTTT.

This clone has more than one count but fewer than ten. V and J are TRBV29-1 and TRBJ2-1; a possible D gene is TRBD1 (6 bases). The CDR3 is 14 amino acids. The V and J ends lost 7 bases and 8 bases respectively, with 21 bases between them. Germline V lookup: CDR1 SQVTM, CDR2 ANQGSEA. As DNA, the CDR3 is TGCAGCGGTCAGGGGTCTGGAGTGAGCGATGAGCAGTTCTTC. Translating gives CSGQGSGVSDEQFF.

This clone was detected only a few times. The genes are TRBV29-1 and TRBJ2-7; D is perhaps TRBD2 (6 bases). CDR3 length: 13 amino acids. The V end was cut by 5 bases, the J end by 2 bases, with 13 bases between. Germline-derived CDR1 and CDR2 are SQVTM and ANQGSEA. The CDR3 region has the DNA TGCAGCGTTATACCGGGAGTTCCCTACGAGCAGTACTTC. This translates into CSVIPGVPYEQYF.

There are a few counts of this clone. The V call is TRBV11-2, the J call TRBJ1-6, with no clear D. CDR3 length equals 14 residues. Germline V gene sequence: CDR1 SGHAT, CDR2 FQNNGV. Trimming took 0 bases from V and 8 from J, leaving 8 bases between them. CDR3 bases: TGTGCCAGCAGCTTAGAAGGAATATATTCACCCCTCCACTTT. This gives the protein CASSLEGIYSPLHF.

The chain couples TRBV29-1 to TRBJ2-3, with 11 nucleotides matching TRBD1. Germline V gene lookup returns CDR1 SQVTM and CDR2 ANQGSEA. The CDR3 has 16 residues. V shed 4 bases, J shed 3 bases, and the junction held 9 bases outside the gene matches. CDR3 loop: CSVGGTGGGLTDTQYF. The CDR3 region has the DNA TGCAGCGTTGGAGGGACAGGGGGAGGTCTGACAGATACGCAGTATTTT.

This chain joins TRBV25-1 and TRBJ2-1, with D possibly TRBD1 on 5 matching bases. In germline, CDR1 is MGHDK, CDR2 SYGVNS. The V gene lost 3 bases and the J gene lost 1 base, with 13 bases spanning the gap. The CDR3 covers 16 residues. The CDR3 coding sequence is TGTGCCAGCAGTGACCCCCAGGGAACGTCCTACAATGAGCAGTTCTTC. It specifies CASSDPQGTSYNEQFF.

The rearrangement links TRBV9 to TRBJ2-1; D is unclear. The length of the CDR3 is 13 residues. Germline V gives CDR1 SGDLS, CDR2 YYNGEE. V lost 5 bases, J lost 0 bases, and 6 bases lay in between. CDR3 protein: CASSDPSYNEQFF. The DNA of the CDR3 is TGTGCCAGCAGTGATCCCTCCTACAATGAGCAGTTCTTC. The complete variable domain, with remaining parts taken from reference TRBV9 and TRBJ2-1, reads DSGVTQTPKHLITATGQRVTLRCSPRSGDLSVYWYQQSLDQGLQFLIQYYNGEERAKGNILERFSAQQFPDLHSELNLSSLELGDSALYFCASSDPSYNEQFFGPGTRLTVL.

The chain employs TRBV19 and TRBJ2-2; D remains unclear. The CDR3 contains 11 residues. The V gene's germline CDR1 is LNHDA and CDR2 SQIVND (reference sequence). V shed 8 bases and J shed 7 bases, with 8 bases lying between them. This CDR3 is CASSSFGELFF. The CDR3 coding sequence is TGTGCCAGTTCTTCTTTCGGGGAGCTGTTTTTT.